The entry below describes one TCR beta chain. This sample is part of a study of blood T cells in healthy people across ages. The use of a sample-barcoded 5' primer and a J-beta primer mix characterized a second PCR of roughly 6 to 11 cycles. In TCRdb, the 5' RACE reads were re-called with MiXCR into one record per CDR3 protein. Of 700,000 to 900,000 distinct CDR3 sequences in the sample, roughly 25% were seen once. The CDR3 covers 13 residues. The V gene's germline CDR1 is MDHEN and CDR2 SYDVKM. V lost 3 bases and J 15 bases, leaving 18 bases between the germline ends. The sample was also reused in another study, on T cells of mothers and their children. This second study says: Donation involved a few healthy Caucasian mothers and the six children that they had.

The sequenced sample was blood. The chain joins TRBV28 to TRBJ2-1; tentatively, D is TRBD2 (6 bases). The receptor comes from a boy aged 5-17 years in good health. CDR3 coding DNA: TGTGCCAGCAGTTTGCGGGGCAGGTCCCTTATGTTCTTC. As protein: CASSLRGRSLMFF.